The rows below give T cell receptor beta chains drawn from one sample of a study of T cells after yellow fever vaccination. One entry per CDR3 protein results from TCRdb running MiXCR on the 5' RACE reads. The sample records hundreds of thousands of distinct CDR3 sequences, 20% to 25% being singletons. The sample in question was PBMCs, obtained roughly 20 days after the first yellow fever vaccination. Every receptor here comes from a man between 18 and 29 years old who received the YFV17D yellow fever vaccine. The CDR3 runs from the conserved cysteine through the conserved F or W. D genes are given only for firm matches. Clone size is shown for a subset of rows, as once, few, many or a class of expanded clone.

TRBJ1-4,TRBV6-5,TRBD1,many,CASSSIDRGGGEKLFF,TGTGCCAGCAGTTCCATCGACAGGGGAGGGGGTGAAAAACTGTTTTTT
TRBJ1-2,TRBV19,TRBD1,NA,CASGGNSGQWGYGYTF,TGTGCCAGTGGGGGCAATTCGGGACAGTGGGGATATGGCTACACCTTC
TRBJ2-2,TRBV14,NA,NA,CASSHVPRGTGELFF,TGTGCCAGCAGCCACGTGCCCCGGGGCACCGGGGAGCTGTTTTTT
TRBJ2-3,TRBV6-2/TRBV6-3,TRBD2,NA,CASTAPMTSGSTDTQYF,TGTGCCAGCACCGCTCCGATGACTAGCGGGAGCACAGATACGCAGTATTTT
TRBJ2-1,TRBV6-2/TRBV6-3,TRBD1,NA,CASSRTGTGGHNEQFF,TGTGCCAGCAGTAGGACCGGGACAGGGGGCCACAATGAGCAGTTCTTC
TRBJ2-5,TRBV20-1,NA,once,CSAPGPLGYQETQYF,TGCAGTGCTCCCGGGCCTCTAGGTTACCAAGAGACCCAGTACTTC
TRBJ2-2,TRBV7-3,NA,few,CASSSPAGELFF,TGTGCCAGCAGCTCCCCGGCCGGGGAGCTGTTTTTT
TRBJ1-4,TRBV7-2,NA,NA,CASSPTQGEKLFF,TGTGCCAGCAGCCCGACGCAGGGGGAAAAACTGTTTTTT
TRBJ2-5,TRBV29-1,NA,NA,CSVERVGEETQYF,TGCAGCGTTGAGCGGGTAGGGGAAGAGACCCAGTACTTC
TRBJ2-7,TRBV4-3,NA,NA,CASSLGANYSYEQYF,TGCGCCAGCAGCCTGGGGGCCAACTACTCCTACGAGCAGTACTTC
TRBJ1-4,TRBV20-1,TRBD1,NA,CSARRPTGNEKLFF,TGCAGTGCGCGTAGGCCGACAGGGAATGAAAAACTGTTTTTT
TRBJ2-5,TRBV28,TRBD2,once,CASTPFAGEQETQYF,TGTGCCAGCACACCTTTCGCGGGGGAGCAAGAGACCCAGTACTTC
TRBJ2-1,TRBV7-2,TRBD1,NA,CASSSRGLDGEQFF,TGTGCCAGCAGCTCAAGGGGGCTGGATGGTGAGCAGTTCTTC
TRBJ2-2,TRBV20-1,TRBD2,few,CSALEAGATGELFF,TGCAGTGCCTTGGAAGCGGGGGCCACCGGGGAGCTGTTTTTT
TRBJ2-3,TRBV7-9,NA,NA,CASSPLVVGDTQYF,TGTGCCAGCAGCCCTCTGGTTGTCGGAGATACGCAGTATTTT
TRBJ2-3,TRBV9,NA,NA,CASSVGPPSADTQYF,TGTGCCAGCAGCGTCGGACCTCCTAGCGCAGATACGCAGTATTTT
TRBJ2-1,TRBV24-1,TRBD1,few,CATSDSGTEINEQFF,TGTGCCACCAGTGATTCCGGGACAGAGATCAATGAGCAGTTCTTC
TRBJ2-1,TRBV4-3,NA,NA,CASSQEGVNNEQFF,TGCGCCAGCAGCCAAGAAGGGGTGAACAATGAGCAGTTCTTC
TRBJ2-7,TRBV5-6,NA,few,CASSPGAAREQYF,TGTGCCAGCAGCCCTGGAGCTGCGAGGGAGCAGTACTTC
TRBJ1-1,TRBV14,NA,NA,CASSAQTPEAFF,TGTGCCAGCAGCGCCCAGACACCTGAAGCTTTCTTT
TRBJ2-2,TRBV4-3,NA,few,CASSQVTNTGELFF,TGCGCCAGCAGCCAAGTAACGAACACCGGGGAGCTGTTTTTT
TRBJ2-5,TRBV27,NA,NA,CASKFIAPGRNQETQYF,TGTGCCAGCAAGTTTATAGCCCCTGGGCGGAACCAAGAGACCCAGTACTTC
TRBJ2-3,TRBV5-1,NA,many,CASSLNGQGDTQYF,TGCGCCAGCAGCTTAAACGGCCAGGGGGATACGCAGTATTTT
TRBJ1-6,TRBV6-1,NA,few,CATPPRTHSPLHF,TGTGCCACGCCACCCAGGACCCATTCACCCCTCCACTTT
TRBJ2-2,TRBV7-3,NA,NA,CASSWRGGNTGELFF,TGTGCCAGCAGCTGGAGGGGGGGGAACACCGGGGAGCTGTTTTTT
TRBJ2-7,TRBV6-1,TRBD1,NA,CASSTRQGVSMAYEQYF,TGTGCCAGCAGTACAAGACAGGGTGTTTCAATGGCCTACGAGCAGTACTTC
TRBJ2-1,TRBV12-3/TRBV12-4,TRBD2,few,CASSLTSGGREQFF,TGTGCCAGCAGTTTAACTAGCGGGGGGCGTGAGCAGTTCTTC
TRBJ1-6,TRBV5-5,NA,many,CASSSTTSPLHF,TGTGCCAGCAGCTCTACTACTTCACCCCTCCACTTT
TRBJ1-1,TRBV21-1,NA,NA,CASSKRPGPDTEAFF,TGTGCCAGCAGCAAACGTCCAGGGCCGGACACTGAAGCTTTCTTT
TRBJ2-3,TRBV28,TRBD1,NA,CASSLSDRGPDTQYF,TGTGCCAGCAGTTTATCAGACAGGGGGCCAGATACGCAGTATTTT
TRBJ2-5,TRBV9,NA,few,CASSVRADQETQYF,TGTGCCAGCAGCGTACGAGCGGACCAAGAGACCCAGTACTTC
TRBJ2-7,TRBV11-2,NA,NA,CASSPTLYEQYF,TGTGCCAGCAGCCCTACCCTCTACGAGCAGTACTTC
TRBJ1-2,TRBV7-2,NA,NA,CASGEGNRVYGYTF,TGTGCCAGCGGCGAGGGGAACAGGGTCTATGGCTACACCTTC
TRBJ2-2,TRBV5-1,TRBD1,NA,CASSPRTGAGTGELFF,TGCGCCAGCAGCCCCCGGACAGGGGCTGGAACCGGGGAGCTGTTTTTT
TRBJ2-2,TRBV20-1,TRBD2,NA,CSASWRGGTNTGELFF,TGCAGTGCTAGCTGGCGGGGGGGGACGAACACCGGGGAGCTGTTTTTT
TRBJ1-3,TRBV5-5,NA,NA,CASSNSQVGNTIYF,TGTGCCAGCAGCAACAGTCAGGTTGGAAACACCATATATTTT
TRBJ2-5,TRBV4-2,TRBD2,few,CASSLGGTSGGYQETQYF,TGTGCCAGCAGCCTGGGGGGTACTAGCGGGGGGTACCAAGAGACCCAGTACTTC
TRBJ2-3,TRBV20-1,NA,few,CSASLGADTQYF,TGCAGTGCTAGTCTTGGCGCAGATACGCAGTATTTT
TRBJ1-5,TRBV9,NA,NA,CASSTPAREPQHF,TGTGCCAGCAGCACCCCAGCCCGAGAGCCCCAGCATTTT
TRBJ2-5,TRBV5-6,TRBD2,NA,CASSWGLAGFGETQYF,TGTGCCAGCAGCTGGGGACTAGCGGGGTTCGGGGAGACCCAGTACTTC
TRBJ1-5,TRBV20-1,NA,few,CSAITTGSLTQHF,TGCAGTGCTATAACGACCGGGAGTTTGACCCAGCATTTT
TRBJ1-3,TRBV9,NA,NA,CASSVTGYRAGNTIYF,TGTGCCAGCAGCGTAACGGGGTATCGGGCTGGAAACACCATATATTTT
TRBJ2-3,TRBV7-9,TRBD2,NA,CASSFSGGLTDTQYF,TGTGCCAGCAGCTTTAGCGGGGGGCTCACAGATACGCAGTATTTT
TRBJ2-1,TRBV7-2,TRBD1,few,CASSLRTGIDEQFF,TGTGCCAGCAGCCTCCGGACAGGGATTGATGAGCAGTTCTTC